This T cell receptor beta chain emerged from a study of T cell changes during pregnancy in multiple sclerosis. Method: immunoSEQ multiplex PCR; TCRdb's copy keeps in-frame clones and lacks some. Here the sample spans roughly 15,000 clones, 80% to 90% being singletons. The ends lost 4 bases at V and 0 bases at J; junction bases unmatched: 6. The V gene's germline CDR1 is SGHRS and CDR2 YFSETQ. This CDR3 is built from 15 residues. Here the sequenced sample was CD8+ T cells from peripheral blood mononuclear cells, taken in the first trimester of pregnancy. This sequence joins TRBV5-1 and TRBJ1-2; 7 positions match TRBD1. The TCR sequence derives from a female donor with multiple sclerosis, enrolled in a pregnancy study. This CDR3 reads CASSPGTATNYGYTF. In DNA form, the CDR3 reads TGCGCCAGCAGCCCCGGGACAGCGACTAACTATGGCTACACCTTC.